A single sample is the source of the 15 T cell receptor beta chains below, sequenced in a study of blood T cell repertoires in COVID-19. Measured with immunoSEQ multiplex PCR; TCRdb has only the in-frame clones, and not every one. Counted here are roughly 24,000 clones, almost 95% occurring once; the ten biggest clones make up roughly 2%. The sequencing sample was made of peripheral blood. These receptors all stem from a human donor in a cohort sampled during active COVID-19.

The CDR3 loop reads CASSFFGANVLTF. DNA of the CDR3: TGTGCCAGCAGTTTCTTTGGGGCCAACGTCCTGACTTTC. This chain links TRBV12-3 or TRBV12-4 with TRBJ2-6; D not resolved. Trimming took off 3 bases at V and 3 bases at J, with 3 bases between the two ends. This CDR3 region has 13 residues.

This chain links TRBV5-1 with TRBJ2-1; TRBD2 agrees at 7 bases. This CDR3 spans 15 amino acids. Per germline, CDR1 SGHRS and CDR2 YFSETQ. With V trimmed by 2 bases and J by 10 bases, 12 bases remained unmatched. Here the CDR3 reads CASSFWRGRGDEQFF. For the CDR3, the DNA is TGCGCCAGCAGCTTTTGGCGGGGACGGGGGGACGAGCAGTTCTTC.

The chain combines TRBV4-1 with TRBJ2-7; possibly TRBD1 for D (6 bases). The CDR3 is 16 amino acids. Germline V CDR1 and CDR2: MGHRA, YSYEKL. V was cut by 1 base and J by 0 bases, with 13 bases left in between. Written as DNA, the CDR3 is TGCGCCAGCAGCCAAGTTGTAGGGGGTTCCTCCTACGAGCAGTACTTC. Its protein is CASSQVVGGSSYEQYF.

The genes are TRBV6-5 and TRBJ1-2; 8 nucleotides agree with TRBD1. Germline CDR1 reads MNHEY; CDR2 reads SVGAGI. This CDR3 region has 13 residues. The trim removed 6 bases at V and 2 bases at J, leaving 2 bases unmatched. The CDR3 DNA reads TGTGCCAGCAGGCGGACAGGGAACTATGGCTACACCTTC. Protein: CASRRTGNYGYTF.

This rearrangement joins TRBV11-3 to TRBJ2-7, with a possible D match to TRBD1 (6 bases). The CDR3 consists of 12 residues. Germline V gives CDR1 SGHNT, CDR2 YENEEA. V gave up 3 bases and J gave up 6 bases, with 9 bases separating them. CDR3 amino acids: CASSFGQIEQYF. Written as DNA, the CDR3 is TGTGCCAGCAGCTTTGGACAGATCGAGCAGTACTTC. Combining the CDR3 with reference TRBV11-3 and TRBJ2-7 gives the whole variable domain EAGVVQSPRYKIIEKKQPVAFWCNPISGHNTLYWYLQNLGQGPELLIRYENEEAVDDSQLPKDRFSAERLKGVDSTLKIQPAELGDSAVYLCASSFGQIEQYFGPGTRLTVT.

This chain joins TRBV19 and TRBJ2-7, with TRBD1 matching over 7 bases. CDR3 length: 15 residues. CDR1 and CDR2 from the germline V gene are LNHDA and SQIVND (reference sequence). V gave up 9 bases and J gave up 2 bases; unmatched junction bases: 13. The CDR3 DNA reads TGTGCCAGCAACTCCGGGACAGTGGACCCCTACGAGCAGTACTTC. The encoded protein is CASNSGTVDPYEQYF. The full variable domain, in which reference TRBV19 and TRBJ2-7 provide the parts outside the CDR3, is DGGITQSPKYLFRKEGQNVTLSCEQNLNHDAMYWYRQDPGQGLRLIYYSQIVNDFQKGDIAEGYSVSREKKESFPLTVTSAQKNPTAFYLCASNSGTVDPYEQYFGPGTRLTVT.

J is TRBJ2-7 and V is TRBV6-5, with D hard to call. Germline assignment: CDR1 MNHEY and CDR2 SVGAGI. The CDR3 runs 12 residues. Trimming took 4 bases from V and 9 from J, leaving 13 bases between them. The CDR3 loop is CASSFDSNRQYF. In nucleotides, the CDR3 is TGTGCCAGCAGTTTCGACTCAAACCGGCAGTACTTC.

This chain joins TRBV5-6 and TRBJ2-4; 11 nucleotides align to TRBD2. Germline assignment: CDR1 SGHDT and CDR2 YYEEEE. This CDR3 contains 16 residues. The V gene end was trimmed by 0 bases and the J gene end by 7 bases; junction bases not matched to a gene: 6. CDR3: CASSLDTLAGVNIQYF. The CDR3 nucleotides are TGTGCCAGCAGCTTGGATACACTAGCGGGAGTGAACATTCAGTACTTC.

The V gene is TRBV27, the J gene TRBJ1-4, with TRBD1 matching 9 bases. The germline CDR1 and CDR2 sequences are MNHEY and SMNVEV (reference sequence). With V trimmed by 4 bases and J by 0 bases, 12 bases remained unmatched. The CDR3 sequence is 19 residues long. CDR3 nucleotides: TGTGCCAGCAGTTCGACCTCCGGACAGGGGTCCGCAACTAATGAAAAACTGTTTTTT. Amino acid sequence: CASSSTSGQGSATNEKLFF.

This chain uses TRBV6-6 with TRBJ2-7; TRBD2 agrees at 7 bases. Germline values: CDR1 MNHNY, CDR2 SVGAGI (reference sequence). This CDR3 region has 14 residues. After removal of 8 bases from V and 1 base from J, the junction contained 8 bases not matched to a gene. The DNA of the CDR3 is TGTGCCAGCCTCCAAGGAGCGGGATCCTACGAGCAGTACTTC. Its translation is CASLQGAGSYEQYF.

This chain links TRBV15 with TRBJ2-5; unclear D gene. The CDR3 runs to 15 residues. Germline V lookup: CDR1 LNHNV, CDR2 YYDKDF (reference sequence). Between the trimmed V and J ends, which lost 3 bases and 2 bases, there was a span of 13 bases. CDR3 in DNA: TGTGCCACCAGCAGGCAGCCAGGCCCGCAAGAGACCCAGTACTTC. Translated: CATSRQPGPQETQYF.

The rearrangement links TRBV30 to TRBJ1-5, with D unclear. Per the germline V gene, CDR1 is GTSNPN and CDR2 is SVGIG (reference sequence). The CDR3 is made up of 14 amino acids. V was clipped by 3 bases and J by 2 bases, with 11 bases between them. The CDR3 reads CAWRMRDGNQPQHF. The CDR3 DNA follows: TGTGCCTGGAGAATGAGGGATGGCAATCAGCCCCAGCATTTT.

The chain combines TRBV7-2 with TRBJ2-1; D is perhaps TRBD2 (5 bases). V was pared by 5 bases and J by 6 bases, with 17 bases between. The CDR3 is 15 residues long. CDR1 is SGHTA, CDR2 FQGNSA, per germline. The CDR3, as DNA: TGTGCCAGCAGCCCCGGCGGGCTGGGGTCCAATGAGCAGTTCTTC. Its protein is CASSPGGLGSNEQFF.

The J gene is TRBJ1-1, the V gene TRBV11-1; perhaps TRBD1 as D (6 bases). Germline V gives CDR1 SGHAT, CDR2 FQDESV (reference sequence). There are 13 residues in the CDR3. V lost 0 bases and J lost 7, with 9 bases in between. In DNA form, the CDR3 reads TGTGCCAGCAGCTTAGCGGGGGCGGATGAAGCTTTCTTT. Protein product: CASSLAGADEAFF.

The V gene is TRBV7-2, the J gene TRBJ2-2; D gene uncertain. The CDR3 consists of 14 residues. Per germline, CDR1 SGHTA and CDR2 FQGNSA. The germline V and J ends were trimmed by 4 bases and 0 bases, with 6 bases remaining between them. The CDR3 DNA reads TGTGCCAGCAGCTATGTAGCGAACACCGGGGAGCTGTTTTTT. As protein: CASSYVANTGELFF.